The 6 T cell receptor beta chains below were found in one sample sequenced in a study of shared T cell receptors in the human thymus. Assay used: immunoSEQ multiplex PCR; TCRdb lists only in-frame clones, some missing. Of hundreds of thousands of clones listed, 95% were seen once; the top ten hold around 0.019%. The specimen was thymocytes. These receptors originate from a human donor.

The V gene is TRBV5-1, the J gene TRBJ2-2; the match to TRBD2 covers 11 bases. This CDR3 has 19 amino acids. From germline, CDR1 is SGHRS and CDR2 YFSETQ. The ends lost 4 bases at V and 5 bases at J; junction bases unmatched: 16. CDR3 loop: CASSRWGIAGGPWTGELFF. The CDR3 nucleotides read TGCGCCAGCAGCCGGTGGGGGATAGCGGGAGGGCCCTGGACCGGGGAGCTGTTTTTT.

This rearrangement joins TRBV15 to TRBJ2-1, with D perhaps matching TRBD2 (6 bases). This CDR3 is built from 17 residues. The germline V and J ends were trimmed by 1 base and 12 bases, with 25 bases remaining between them. Germline CDR1 is LNHNV and CDR2 is YYDKDF (reference sequence). CDR3 DNA sequence: TGTGCCACCAGCAGAGGCCCCCTAGCGAACAGGAGTTTAGGGCAGTTCTTC. Residues: CATSRGPLANRSLGQFF.

This clone was seen only once. This chain links TRBV15 with TRBJ1-5; D is possibly TRBD1 (5 bases). From germline, CDR1 is LNHNV and CDR2 YYDKDF (reference sequence). V lost 1 base and J lost 0, with 19 bases in between. CDR3 length: 19 amino acids. CDR3 loop: CATSRGFLPWDLSNQPQHF. In nucleotides, the CDR3 is TGTGCCACCAGCAGAGGATTCTTACCATGGGACCTTAGCAATCAGCCCCAGCATTTT. Full variable domain (rest looked up from reference TRBV15 and TRBJ1-5): DAMVIQNPRYQVTQFGKPVTLSCSQTLNHNVMYWYQQKSSQAPKLLFHYYDKDFNNEADTPDNFQSRRPNTSFCFLDIRSPGLGDTAMYLCATSRGFLPWDLSNQPQHFGDGTRLSIL.

This chain uses TRBV18 with TRBJ1-5, with D uncertain. The V gene's germline CDR1 is KGHSH and CDR2 LQKENI. The V end lost 6 bases, the J end lost 4 bases, and 19 bases lay between the germline ends. The CDR3 contains 16 residues. The CDR3 DNA reads as TGTGCCAGCTCCATATCGCCGATCACTGCAAATCAGCCCCAGCATTTT. Translation gives CASSISPITANQPQHF.

CDR3 DNA: TGTGCCAGCAGTGGGGACAGGGGAGACTCACCCCTCCACTTT. This gives the protein CASSGDRGDSPLHF. The genes are TRBV6-1 and TRBJ1-6; the match to TRBD1 covers 10 bases. The CDR3 is made up of 14 amino acids. V shed 4 bases, J shed 10 bases, and the junction held 4 bases outside the gene matches. Germline V CDR1 and CDR2: MNHNS, SASEGT.

The chain carries TRBV4-3 and TRBJ1-1, with D tentatively TRBD1 (5 bases). CDR1 is LGHNA and CDR2 is YSLEER in the germline V gene. Trimming removed 4 bases at V and 6 bases at J, with 18 bases between. This CDR3 spans 15 amino acids. The CDR3 spells CASSPRGALLSEAFF. CDR3 nucleotides: TGCGCCAGCAGCCCGCGCGGGGCTCTTCTTTCTGAAGCTTTCTTT.